Presented here are 16 T cell receptor beta chains from one specimen sequenced in a study of shared clonotypes between healthy human individuals. This table comes from immunoSEQ multiplex PCR, and its TCRdb copy is limited to in-frame clones, with some not included. The sample shows under 650,000 clones, 90% to 97% of them seen only once. Sequenced: naive CD4+ T cells sorted from blood. The subset is: CD45RA+ positively selected. Receptors were obtained from a woman under 40 in good health.

The chain is built from TRBV19 and TRBJ2-5, with D perhaps TRBD1 (6 bases). The tail of the sequence fits TRBJ2-7 better, so the J call may be wrong. Germline CDR1 reads LNHDA; CDR2 reads SQIVND (reference sequence). The CDR3 sequence is 13 residues long. CDR3 nucleotides: TGTGCCACAAGCCGGGGCAGGGGATACGAGCAGTACTTC. It translates to CATSRGRGYEQYF.

This chain joins TRBV5-1 and TRBJ2-7; 10 nucleotides align to TRBD1. The CDR3 spans 15 residues. V shed 0 bases and J 5 bases; nucleotides not matched to a gene: 5. The germline CDR1 and CDR2 sequences are SGHRS and YFSETQ. In DNA, the CDR3 is TGCGCCAGCAGCTTGGTGGGACAGGGGTCCCACGAGCAGTACTTC. Encoded protein: CASSLVGQGSHEQYF.

V is TRBV5-1 and J is TRBJ2-5, with 8 bases lining up with TRBD2. This CDR3 spans 15 amino acids. The germline V gene has CDR1 SGHRS and CDR2 YFSETQ. Trimming took 0 bases from V and 6 from J; bases not matched to a gene: 7. CDR3 nucleotide sequence: TGCGCCAGCAGCTTGGTTGCGGGAGGTAGGAAGACCCAGTACTTC. This sequence encodes CASSLVAGGRKTQYF.

This rearrangement joins TRBV7-2 to TRBJ2-7; D perhaps matches TRBD2 (5 bases). The CDR3 is 16 amino acids. The V gene's germline CDR1 is SGHTA and CDR2 FQGNSA. With 7 bases removed from V and 0 bases from J, the gap between germline ends came to 19 bases. DNA of the CDR3: TGTGCCAGCACTGAGTATGGCGGGCGATTCTCCTACGAGCAGTACTTC. It translates to CASTEYGGRFSYEQYF.

The chain joins TRBV14 to TRBJ2-7; TRBD2 matches at 8 bases. Trimming at V came to 6 bases and at J to 2 bases, leaving 9 bases not matched to a gene. Germline V gene data show CDR1 as SGHDN and CDR2 as FVKESK. CDR3 length: 15 residues. CDR3 bases: TGTGCCAGCAGGGGCATCAGCGGGAGAGCCTACGAGCAGTACTTC. Translation: CASRGISGRAYEQYF.

This chain connects TRBV11-2 to TRBJ2-3; 9 nucleotides line up with TRBD1. The V segment lost 4 bases and the J segment 3 bases; nucleotides outside the gene matches: 8. The CDR3 runs to 16 residues. CDR1 is SGHAT and CDR2 is FQNNGV in the germline V gene. The DNA of the CDR3 is TGTGCCAGCAGCTCCGACCCGGGACAGGGTACAGATACGCAGTATTTT. It specifies CASSSDPGQGTDTQYF. Full variable domain (remainder filled in from reference TRBV11-2 and TRBJ2-3): EAGVAQSPRYKIIEKRQSVAFWCNPISGHATLYWYQQILGQGPKLLIQFQNNGVVDDSQLPKDRFSAERLKGVDSTLKIQPAKLEDSAVYLCASSSDPGQGTDTQYFGPGTRLTVL.

The DNA of the CDR3 is TGCGCCAGCAGCGTCGGGATGGCCTACGAGCAGTACTTC. This gives the protein CASSVGMAYEQYF. This chain connects TRBV5-1 to TRBJ2-7, with D possibly matching TRBD2 (5 bases). CDR3 length equals 13 residues. Trimming cost V 4 bases and J 2 bases, with 10 bases left between them. Germline loops: CDR1 SGHRS, CDR2 YFSETQ.

This clone showed up just once. This CDR3 is CTSSQGDLQSSYNEQFF. For the CDR3, the DNA is TGCACCAGCAGCCAAGGGGATCTCCAGAGCTCCTACAATGAGCAGTTCTTC. The chain recombines TRBV1 with TRBJ2-1. TRBV1 is a known pseudogene. The CDR3 contains 17 residues.

The chain links TRBV28 to TRBJ1-2, with a weak D call TRBD1 (5 bases). The germline V gene has CDR1 MDHEN and CDR2 SYDVKM. There are 19 residues in the CDR3. V lost 6 bases to trimming and J lost 4 bases, with 30 bases between them. As DNA, the CDR3 is TGTGCCAGCAGCACACATGAATTGTCGGAAGGGGTGATTACCTATGGCTACACCTTC. Its protein product is CASSTHELSEGVITYGYTF.

The rearrangement links TRBV4-2 to TRBJ2-6; D remains unclear. The CDR3 covers 17 residues. V was clipped by 0 bases and J by 1 base, with 10 bases between them. Germline CDR1 LGHNA, CDR2 YNFKEQ. The CDR3 DNA reads TGTGCCAGCAGCCAAGATTATGTCGGTTCTGGGGCCAACGTCCTGACTTTC. Translating gives CASSQDYVGSGANVLTF.

On this clone: Other DNA sequences in this specimen translate into the identical CDR3. The chain employs TRBV2 and TRBJ1-1; 7 bases map to TRBD1. The CDR3 is 13 residues long. The V gene end was trimmed by 6 bases and the J gene end by 0 bases; junction bases not matched to a gene: 1. Germline V CDR1 and CDR2: SNHLY, FYNNEI. This CDR3 reads CASSGQVNTEAFF. CDR3 in DNA: TGTGCCAGCAGCGGACAGGTGAACACTGAAGCTTTCTTT.

V gene TRBV4-1 combines with J gene TRBJ2-7; 8 positions match TRBD1. The CDR3 sequence is 16 residues long. Germline CDR1 is MGHRA and CDR2 is YSYEKL. Trimming took 1 base from V and 3 from J; bases not matched to a gene: 8. The CDR3 sequence: CASSQVRQGFFYEQYF. CDR3 coding DNA: TGCGCCAGCAGCCAAGTCCGACAGGGGTTTTTCTACGAGCAGTACTTC.

The DNA of the CDR3 is TGCGCCAGCAGTTTTTCGGAAGGAGGCGCTGAAGCTTTCTTT. This gives the protein CASSFSEGGAEAFF. The chain combines TRBV5-1 with TRBJ1-1; D gene ambiguous. In germline, CDR1 is SGHRS, CDR2 YFSETQ. The V gene lost 5 bases and the J gene lost 6 bases, with 17 bases spanning the gap. The CDR3 loop spans 14 amino acids.

The gene calls are TRBV5-1 and TRBJ2-7; 7 positions agree with TRBD1. The ends lost 4 bases at V and 1 base at J; junction bases unmatched: 5. The CDR3 has 14 residues. Looked up from germline, CDR1 is SGHRS and CDR2 is YFSETQ. CDR3 residues: CASSDRTGSYEQYF. The CDR3 nucleotides are TGCGCCAGCAGCGACCGGACAGGATCCTACGAGCAGTACTTC.

The chain carries TRBV6-1 and TRBJ2-7; D possibly uses TRBD1 or TRBD2 (5 bases each). This CDR3 has 16 amino acids. The ends were cut back, 2 bases at V and 6 bases at J, with 20 bases in the middle. Germline V CDR1 and CDR2: MNHNS, SASEGT. CDR3 sequence (DNA): TGTGCCAGCAGTGAACATGACCGGGACCGGGTTGGCGAGCAGTACTTC. It translates to CASSEHDRDRVGEQYF.

The chain uses TRBV9 and TRBJ1-4; D is unresolved. CDR3 size: 14 residues. Per the germline V gene, CDR1 is SGDLS and CDR2 is YYNGEE. Trimming removed 2 bases from V and 8 bases from J, with 13 bases in between. The CDR3 sequence is CASSVGGEDEKLFF. The CDR3 region has the DNA TGTGCCAGCAGCGTGGGCGGGGAGGACGAAAAACTGTTTTTT.